This TCR beta chain was sequenced during a study of neurological immune-mediated disorders. Study-wide points: While HTLV-1-associated myelopathy showed the greatest TCR clonal expansion, multiple sclerosis showed the least, falling below healthy controls.

Time point reported: longitudinal time-point 1 (baseline). 2 million unsorted PBMCs were stored in RNAlater at -80 °C before RNA extraction. This clonotype has a handful of counts. Its specificity is not known. Synthesis of cDNA used 5'RACE (with 10-nucleotide random UMIs). Every sequencing run generated over 180 million TCR-beta sequences from 15-18 subjects. TCRdb re-called the 5' RACE reads through MiXCR, storing one row per CDR3 protein. Of roughly 61,000 distinct CDR3 sequences listed, around a tenth were seen once; the top ten hold approximately 7%. Germline V lookup: CDR1 SGHVS, CDR2 FNYEAQ. The V end lost 3 bases, the J end lost 8 bases, and 13 bases lay between the germline ends. This CDR3 has 14 amino acids.

This clonotype was sampled from a male donor with HTLV-1-associated myelopathy (HAM/TSP). The source material was PBMCs. V and J are TRBV7-6 and TRBJ2-2; D is unresolved. As DNA, the CDR3 is TGTGCCAGCAGCTTGGGAAATGAGTGGGGGGAGCTGTTTTTT. Amino acid sequence: CASSLGNEWGELFF.